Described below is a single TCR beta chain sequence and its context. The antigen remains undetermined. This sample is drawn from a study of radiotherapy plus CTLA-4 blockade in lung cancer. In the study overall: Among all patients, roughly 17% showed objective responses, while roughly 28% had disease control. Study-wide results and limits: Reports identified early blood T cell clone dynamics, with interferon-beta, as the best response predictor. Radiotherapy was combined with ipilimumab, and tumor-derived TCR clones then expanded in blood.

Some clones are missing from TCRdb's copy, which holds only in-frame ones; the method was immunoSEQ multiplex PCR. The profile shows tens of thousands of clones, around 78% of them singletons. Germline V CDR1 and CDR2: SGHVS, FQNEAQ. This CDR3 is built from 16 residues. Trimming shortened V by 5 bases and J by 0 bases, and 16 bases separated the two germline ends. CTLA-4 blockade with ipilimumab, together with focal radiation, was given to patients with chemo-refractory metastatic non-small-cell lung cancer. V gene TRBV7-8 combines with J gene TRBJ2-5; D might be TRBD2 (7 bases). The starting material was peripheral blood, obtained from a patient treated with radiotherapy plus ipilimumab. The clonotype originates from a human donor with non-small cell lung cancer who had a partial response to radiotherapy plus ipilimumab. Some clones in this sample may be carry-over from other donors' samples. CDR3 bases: TGTGCCAGCAGCCCCTGGGGGCTAGCGGACCAAGAGACCCAGTACTTC. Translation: CASSPWGLADQETQYF.